These 18 T cell receptor beta chains originate from one sample sequenced in a study of blood T cell repertoires in COVID-19. Measured with immunoSEQ multiplex PCR; TCRdb has only the in-frame clones, and not every one. The sample consists of some 48,000 clones, approximately 88% of them appearing once. Sequencing was carried out using peripheral blood. These receptor sequences come from a human donor in a cohort sampled during active COVID-19.

The chain has TRBV5-5 and TRBJ1-5; D gene ambiguous. The V gene lost 4 bases and the J gene lost 1 base, with 15 bases spanning the gap. Germline assignment: CDR1 SGHKS and CDR2 YYEKEE (reference sequence). The CDR3 consists of 16 residues. The CDR3 sequence: CASSPGWVDSNQPQHF. Here the CDR3 DNA reads TGTGCCAGCAGCCCCGGGTGGGTAGACAGCAATCAGCCCCAGCATTTT.

This clone appeared once. The rearrangement joins TRBV7-2 to TRBJ2-7, with 9 nucleotides matching TRBD1. Per the germline V gene, CDR1 is SGHTA and CDR2 is FQGNSA. The CDR3 sequence is 14 residues long. V dropped 4 bases and J dropped 6; count of bases not matched to a gene: 7. CDR3: CASSSTGGSSEQYF. Here the CDR3 DNA reads TGTGCCAGCAGCTCGACAGGGGGAAGTAGCGAGCAGTACTTC.

This chain connects TRBV4-1 to TRBJ2-7, with 12 bases aligning to TRBD1. With V trimmed by 5 bases and J by 7 bases, 12 bases remained unmatched. CDR3 length: 16 amino acids. Germline V gene sequence: CDR1 MGHRA, CDR2 YSYEKL. DNA of the CDR3: TGCGCCAGCAGCAGAGGAATGGGACAGGGGGCATGGGAGCAGTACTTC. This sequence encodes CASSRGMGQGAWEQYF.

The rearrangement joins TRBV24-1 to TRBJ2-3, with 11 bases aligning to TRBD2. The CDR3 extends over 15 amino acids. After removal of 10 bases from V and 4 bases from J, the junction contained 9 bases not matched to a gene. Germline loops: CDR1 KGHDR, CDR2 SFDVKD. The CDR3 loop is CATNLAGGPPDTQYF. The CDR3 nucleotides are TGTGCCACAAATTTAGCGGGAGGGCCCCCAGATACGCAGTATTTT.

The chain has TRBV6-2 or TRBV6-3 and TRBJ1-1, with 7 bases identical to TRBD1. The germline CDR1 and CDR2 sequences are MNHEY and SVGEGT. V was pared by 5 bases and J by 6 bases, with 3 bases of the junction left unmatched. The CDR3 has 12 amino acids. CDR3 protein: CASSRQGAEAFF. For the CDR3, the DNA is TGTGCCAGCAGTCGACAGGGAGCTGAAGCTTTCTTT.

V usage is TRBV5-8 and J usage is TRBJ2-7; possible D gene TRBD1, 5 bases. This CDR3 is 15 amino acids long. Germline CDR1 and CDR2: SGHTS and YDEGEE. Trimming removed 0 bases at V and 3 bases at J, with 13 bases between. CDR3 protein: CASSLGPGRDYEQYF. The CDR3 DNA follows: TGTGCCAGCAGCTTGGGTCCAGGGCGAGACTACGAGCAGTACTTC.

The rearrangement links TRBV28 to TRBJ2-1; no clear D gene. Germline V gives CDR1 MDHEN, CDR2 SYDVKM. There are 13 residues in the CDR3. V lost 5 bases and J 3 bases, leaving 8 bases between the germline ends. The CDR3 is CASSGSNYNEQFF. Written as DNA, the CDR3 is TGTGCCAGCAGTGGCAGTAACTACAATGAGCAGTTCTTC.

The rearrangement uses TRBV5-5 and TRBJ1-5; possibly TRBD1 for D (6 bases). V dropped 4 bases and J dropped 1 base, with 15 bases sitting between them. From germline, CDR1 is SGHKS and CDR2 YYEKEE (reference sequence). The CDR3 spans 16 residues. The CDR3, as DNA: TGTGCCAGCAGCCCAAGGGACATACCAAGCAATCAGCCCCAGCATTTT. Translated, it gives CASSPRDIPSNQPQHF.

The chain recombines TRBV6-5 with TRBJ2-5; D ambiguous. This CDR3 contains 12 residues. Looked up from germline, CDR1 is MNHEY and CDR2 is SVGAGI. The V end lost 6 bases, the J end lost 2 bases, and 7 bases lay between the germline ends. CDR3 region: CASRWQQETQYF. The CDR3 region has the DNA TGTGCCAGCAGATGGCAGCAAGAGACCCAGTACTTC.

The chain is built from TRBV3-1 (or the pseudogene TRBV3-2) and TRBJ2-3, with a weak D call TRBD2 (5 bases). V lost 3 bases to trimming and J lost 0 bases, with 13 bases between them. The CDR3 length is 16 residues. The germline gives CDR1 LGHDT, CDR2 YNNKEL (reference sequence). The DNA for the CDR3 is TGTGCCAGCAGCCACCATAGCGCCCCTAGCACAGATACGCAGTATTTT. This codes for CASSHHSAPSTDTQYF.

The V and J genes are TRBV29-1 and TRBJ1-4, with 7 bases lining up with TRBD1. J was trimmed by 7 bases and V by 5 bases; bases with no gene match: 1. Per germline, CDR1 SQVTM and CDR2 ANQGSEA. The CDR3 sequence is 11 residues long. DNA for the CDR3: TGCAGCGTTTACAGGGGTGAAAAACTGTTTTTT. It codes for CSVYRGEKLFF.

The gene calls are TRBV19 and TRBJ2-1, with 10 bases identical to TRBD2. The ends lost 3 bases at V and 4 bases at J; junction bases unmatched: 9. The germline gives CDR1 LNHDA, CDR2 SQIVND (reference sequence). The CDR3 consists of 17 residues. CDR3 bases: TGTGCCAGTAGTATGGCAAGCGGGAGGGCCTCGTACAATGAGCAGTTCTTC. Encoded protein: CASSMASGRASYNEQFF.

The V and J genes are TRBV3-1 (or the pseudogene TRBV3-2) and TRBJ2-6; D possibly corresponds to TRBD1 (6 bases). V gave up 4 bases and J gave up 0 bases, with 16 bases separating them. Germline-derived CDR1 and CDR2 are LGHDT and YNNKEL (reference sequence). The CDR3 loop spans 18 amino acids. The CDR3 DNA is TGTGCCAGCAGCCCGGGTGACAGGATTCTCTCTGGGGCCAACGTCCTGACTTTC. This translates into CASSPGDRILSGANVLTF.

The J gene is TRBJ1-4, the V gene TRBV7-7, with TRBD1 matching 11 bases. J was trimmed by 5 bases and V by 4 bases; bases with no gene match: 3. CDR3 length: 15 amino acids. Looked up from germline, CDR1 is SSHAT and CDR2 is FNYEAQ (reference sequence). CDR3 sequence (DNA): TGTGCCAGCAGCTCTGGACAGGGGGCAAATGAAAAACTGTTTTTT. Translating gives CASSSGQGANEKLFF.

The chain is built from TRBV5-6 and TRBJ1-6; TRBD1 matches 10 bases. Trimming took 6 bases from V and 8 from J; bases not matched to a gene: 8. The CDR3 loop spans 15 amino acids. The V gene's germline CDR1 is SGHDT and CDR2 YYEEEE. The CDR3 region has the DNA TGTGCCAGCACCCCCTCCGGGACAGGGGATTCACCCCTCCACTTT. Translation: CASTPSGTGDSPLHF.

This clone was detected only once. CDR3 residues: CASGPGQGYTGELFF. CDR3 nucleotides: TGTGCCAGCGGACCGGGACAGGGCTACACCGGGGAGCTGTTTTTT. This chain connects TRBV19 to TRBJ2-2, with TRBD1 matching 9 bases. Per germline, CDR1 LNHDA and CDR2 SQIVND (reference sequence). V lost 9 bases to trimming and J lost 3 bases; unmatched junction nucleotides: 8. The CDR3 has 15 residues.

The genes are TRBV9 and TRBJ2-5; possibly TRBD1 for D (5 bases). This CDR3 has 16 residues. The germline V and J ends were trimmed by 3 bases and 0 bases, with 15 bases remaining between them. Germline V gene sequence: CDR1 SGDLS, CDR2 YYNGEE. The CDR3 loop reads CASSAMTASYQETQYF. The CDR3, as DNA: TGTGCCAGCAGCGCCATGACAGCTTCGTACCAAGAGACCCAGTACTTC.

The J gene is TRBJ2-3, the V gene TRBV19, with 8 bases identical to TRBD1. This CDR3 contains 13 residues. V shed 6 bases, J shed 4 bases, and the junction held 3 bases outside the gene matches. The germline CDR1 and CDR2 sequences are LNHDA and SQIVND (reference sequence). For the CDR3, the DNA is TGTGCCAGTAGGGTGACAGGGGCAGATACGCAGTATTTT. It codes for CASRVTGADTQYF.